These 30 T cell receptor beta chains originate from one sample sequenced in a study of CD8 T cells in Susac syndrome. It was with random hexamers that 0.5 to 1 ug RNA was reverse transcribed. One entry per CDR3 protein results from TCRdb running MiXCR on the immunoSEQ multiplex PCR reads. The table has 190,000 or so distinct CDR3 sequences, about 95% seen once. Sample: CD4+ T cells from PBMCs. The receptors shown here come from a human donor with multiple sclerosis.

The chain carries TRBV24-1 and TRBJ2-1, with D perhaps TRBD2 (5 bases). CDR1 is KGHDR, CDR2 SFDVKD, per germline. This CDR3 region has 14 residues. Deletions cut 4 bases from V and 8 bases from J, with 14 bases between. Here the CDR3 reads CATSEFNGGHEQFF. The CDR3 coding sequence is TGTGCCACCAGTGAGTTTAACGGAGGTCATGAGCAGTTCTTC.

The chain joins TRBV6-1 to TRBJ2-4, with TRBD1 matching over 7 bases. The CDR3 is 13 amino acids. Germline CDR1 and CDR2: MNHNS and SASEGT. V trimming: 7 bases; J trimming: 8 bases; junction bases outside the gene matches: 8. Written as DNA, the CDR3 is TGTGCCAGCACCGGGACAGCAGGGGACATTCAGTACTTC. Translating it yields CASTGTAGDIQYF.

The V gene is TRBV29-1, the J gene TRBJ1-1; a possible D gene is TRBD1 (6 bases). V gave up 7 bases and J gave up 1 base, with 16 bases separating them. The CDR3 extends over 14 amino acids. CDR1 and CDR2 (germline): SQVTM, ANQGSEA. The CDR3 here is CSARQENWNTEAFF. CDR3 DNA sequence: TGCAGCGCCCGACAGGAAAATTGGAACACTGAAGCTTTCTTT.

The chain carries TRBV29-1 and TRBJ2-1, with D maybe TRBD2 (5 bases). This CDR3 is 13 amino acids long. CDR1 and CDR2 from the germline V gene are SQVTM and ANQGSEA. The ends were cut back, 4 bases at V and 7 bases at J, with 14 bases in the middle. The CDR3 region is CSVAPGLSNEQFF. DNA of the CDR3: TGCAGCGTTGCCCCAGGACTGAGTAATGAGCAGTTCTTC.

The chain uses TRBV2 and TRBJ1-1, with a tentative D call TRBD1 (6 bases). Germline V lookup: CDR1 SNHLY, CDR2 FYNNEI. V was clipped by 4 bases and J by 2 bases, with 11 bases between them. CDR3 size: 14 residues. The CDR3 nucleotides read TGTGCCAGCAGTGGAGGACAGTTTAACACTGAAGCTTTCTTT. Translation: CASSGGQFNTEAFF.

In this sample, this clonotype turned up a few times. The rearrangement links TRBV3-1 to TRBJ1-5, with a possible D match to TRBD1 (5 bases). The CDR3 is made up of 13 amino acids. Germline V gene data show CDR1 as LGHDT and CDR2 as YNNKEL (reference sequence). The V and J ends lost 1 base and 4 bases respectively, with 5 bases between them. DNA for the CDR3: TGTGCCAGCAGCCAAGGGGGGAATCAGCCCCAGCATTTT. Encoded protein: CASSQGGNQPQHF.

The V and J genes are TRBV15 and TRBJ2-1; 7 bases are shared with TRBD2. CDR3 length: 14 amino acids. Germline V gives CDR1 LNHNV, CDR2 YYDKDF (reference sequence). V lost 0 bases to trimming and J lost 9 bases; unmatched junction nucleotides: 5. The CDR3 sequence is CATSREKAGLEQFF. The CDR3 DNA reads as TGTGCCACCAGCAGAGAAAAAGCGGGACTTGAGCAGTTCTTC. Full variable domain (remainder filled in from reference TRBV15 and TRBJ2-1): DAMVIQNPRYQVTQFGKPVTLSCSQTLNHNVMYWYQQKSSQAPKLLFHYYDKDFNNEADTPDNFQSRRPNTSFCFLDIRSPGLGDTAMYLCATSREKAGLEQFFGPGTRLTVL.

This clonotype was counted only a few times. The rearrangement uses TRBV3-1 and TRBJ2-5; no reliable D call. This CDR3 comprises 12 residues. CDR1 and CDR2 (germline): LGHDT, YNNKEL (reference sequence). Trimming shortened V by 2 bases and J by 5 bases, and 6 bases separated the two germline ends. In DNA form, the CDR3 reads TGTGCCAGCAGCCAATTAAGGGAGACCCAGTACTTC. This gives the protein CASSQLRETQYF.

The chain joins TRBV6-1 to TRBJ2-5; 14 bases are shared with TRBD2. Trimming at V came to 8 bases and at J to 2 bases, leaving 10 bases not matched to a gene. The CDR3 is made up of 17 amino acids. Germline loops: CDR1 MNHNS, CDR2 SASEGT. This chain's CDR3 is CASQSGLAGALQETQYF. The CDR3 DNA reads TGTGCCAGCCAATCGGGACTAGCGGGGGCCCTACAAGAGACCCAGTACTTC.

The chain is built from TRBV2 and TRBJ2-1; maybe TRBD2 (5 bases). The germline V gene has CDR1 SNHLY and CDR2 FYNNEI. This CDR3 spans 11 amino acids. V was trimmed by 8 bases and J by 7 bases, leaving 9 bases between them. CDR3 bases: TGTGCCAGCTCGAGGGTGAATGAGCAGTTCTTC. This encodes CASSRVNEQFF. The variable domain in full, with the rest retrieved from reference TRBV2 and TRBJ2-1, is EPEVTQTPSHQVTQMGQEVILRCVPISNHLYFYWYRQILGQKVEFLVSFYNNEISEKSEIFDDQFSVERPDGSNFTLKIRSTKLEDSAMYFCASSRVNEQFFGPGTRLTVL.

The chain has TRBV29-1 and TRBJ2-7, with 13 bases that match TRBD2. The germline gives CDR1 SQVTM, CDR2 ANQGSEA. There are 14 residues in the CDR3. V shed 6 bases and J 6 bases; nucleotides not matched to a gene: 8. As DNA, the CDR3 is TGCAGCGTGCGAGGACTAGCGGGGGCCCTCGAGCAGTACTTC. As protein: CSVRGLAGALEQYF.

The sample holds one count of this clonotype. This sequence joins TRBV29-1 and TRBJ2-6; D remains unclear. With 4 bases removed from V and 0 bases from J, the gap between germline ends came to 10 bases. The germline V gene has CDR1 SQVTM and CDR2 ANQGSEA. There are 15 residues in the CDR3. The DNA of the CDR3 is TGCAGCGTTGCCGTTCCTAACTCTGGGGCCAACGTCCTGACTTTC. Amino acids: CSVAVPNSGANVLTF.

The chain uses TRBV13 and TRBJ1-1; TRBD1 might be the D (6 bases). Germline lookup yields CDR1 PRHDT and CDR2 FYEKMQ (reference sequence). With 5 bases removed from V and 7 bases from J, the gap between germline ends came to 17 bases. CDR3 length: 14 residues. CDR3 in amino acids: CASSKIHGTLEAFF. In DNA form, the CDR3 reads TGTGCCAGCAGCAAGATCCACGGGACACTTGAAGCTTTCTTT.

The genes are TRBV9 and TRBJ1-2; a possible D gene is TRBD1 (5 bases). CDR3 length equals 14 residues. Germline CDR1 reads SGDLS; CDR2 reads YYNGEE. Trimming cost V 3 bases and J 8 bases, with 17 bases left between them. The DNA of the CDR3 is TGTGCCAGCAGCGCGAATTCCGGACGGACAGGCTACACCTTC. Translation: CASSANSGRTGYTF. The full variable domain, in which reference TRBV9 and TRBJ1-2 provide the parts outside the CDR3, is DSGVTQTPKHLITATGQRVTLRCSPRSGDLSVYWYQQSLDQGLQFLIQYYNGEERAKGNILERFSAQQFPDLHSELNLSSLELGDSALYFCASSANSGRTGYTFGSGTRLTVV.

The gene calls are TRBV20-1 and TRBJ1-2; tentatively, D is TRBD1 (5 bases). The germline V gene encodes CDR1 DFQATT and CDR2 SNEGSKA (reference sequence). The V and J ends lost 6 bases and 8 bases respectively, with 19 bases between them. The CDR3 is made up of 13 amino acids. CDR3 DNA sequence: TGCAGTGCCTTAGAAGACGGGGGTAGGGGCTACACCTTC. Translating it yields CSALEDGGRGYTF.

The chain links TRBV29-1 to TRBJ1-1; D not certain. The CDR3 is 10 residues long. V shed 7 bases and J shed 3 bases, with 6 bases lying between them. CDR1 and CDR2 (germline): SQVTM, ANQGSEA. Here the CDR3 reads CSGADTEAFF. CDR3 nucleotide sequence: TGCAGCGGGGCGGACACTGAAGCTTTCTTT.

The V gene is TRBV28, the J gene TRBJ2-5; 10 positions match TRBD1. The CDR3 extends over 16 amino acids. V lost 5 bases and J lost 6; bases outside the gene matches: 12. The germline CDR1 and CDR2 sequences are MDHEN and SYDVKM. CDR3 bases: TGTGCCAGCAGTCCCTCCGGGACAGGGGCCACCCAGACCCAGTACTTC. This encodes CASSPSGTGATQTQYF.

The table lists this clonotype with a count of one. The CDR3 DNA follows: TGTGCCAGCAGCGCGGGACAGGGGACCGGGGAGCTGTTTTTT. Amino acid sequence: CASSAGQGTGELFF. The V and J genes are TRBV9 and TRBJ2-2, with 10 bases matching TRBD1. CDR3 length equals 14 residues. Germline CDR1 and CDR2: SGDLS and YYNGEE. V was pared by 3 bases and J by 5 bases, with 1 base of the junction left unmatched.

This chain joins TRBV11-2 and TRBJ2-2, with 9 nucleotides matching TRBD2. The germline V gene has CDR1 SGHAT and CDR2 FQNNGV. The CDR3 runs 17 residues. The V segment lost 5 bases and the J segment 7 bases; nucleotides outside the gene matches: 14. The DNA for the CDR3 is TGTGCCAGCAGCCCCCGGTTGTTAGCGGGAGCCGGCGGGGAGCTGTTTTTT. Protein sequence: CASSPRLLAGAGGELFF.

V and J are TRBV2 and TRBJ1-2, with D tentatively TRBD1 (6 bases). From germline, CDR1 is SNHLY and CDR2 FYNNEI. CDR3 length equals 16 residues. Trimming cost V 8 bases and J 5 bases, with 24 bases left between them. The CDR3 is CASQWADTGSLYGYTF. CDR3 DNA sequence: TGTGCCAGCCAGTGGGCGGACACAGGGAGTTTGTATGGCTACACCTTC.

This clonotype was observed once. This rearrangement joins TRBV9 to TRBJ2-5; D is ambiguous. V shed 0 bases and J shed 5 bases, with 17 bases lying between them. Germline V gene sequence: CDR1 SGDLS, CDR2 YYNGEE. The CDR3 is made up of 16 amino acids. The CDR3 region has the DNA TGTGCCAGCAGCGTAGACGAAAGAGCGCCCTGGGAGACCCAGTACTTC. Translated, it gives CASSVDERAPWETQYF.

The genes are TRBV5-1 and TRBJ2-2; D could derive from TRBD1 or TRBD2 (5 bases each). This CDR3 has 15 amino acids. Germline V gene lookup returns CDR1 SGHRS and CDR2 YFSETQ. V was pared by 5 bases and J by 7 bases, with 18 bases between. In DNA, the CDR3 is TGCGCCAGCAGTTATGCAGCGGTAGGGGTCGGGGAGCTGTTTTTT. Protein sequence: CASSYAAVGVGELFF.

The rearrangement links TRBV27 to TRBJ2-2; D possibly corresponds to TRBD1 (6 bases). Trimming left V 5 bases short and J 5 bases short, with 18 bases between. This CDR3 region has 16 residues. Germline assignment: CDR1 MNHEY and CDR2 SMNVEV (reference sequence). This CDR3 is CASSPPTGGWTGELFF. The CDR3 DNA reads as TGTGCCAGCAGTCCCCCGACAGGAGGTTGGACCGGGGAGCTGTTTTTT.

The chain joins TRBV29-1 to TRBJ1-2, with 10 bases lining up with TRBD1. The germline V gene encodes CDR1 SQVTM and CDR2 ANQGSEA. The CDR3 consists of 16 residues. The ends lost 6 bases at V and 5 bases at J; junction bases unmatched: 15. The CDR3 reads CSVEPAGTGVRYGYTF. The CDR3 DNA follows: TGCAGCGTCGAACCCGCCGGGACAGGGGTTCGGTATGGCTACACCTTC.

In DNA form, the CDR3 reads TGTGCCAGCAGCTTAGTAGGAATCGGCAATTCACCCCTCCACTTT. This gives the protein CASSLVGIGNSPLHF. The genes are TRBV7-2 and TRBJ1-6; D is ambiguous. Trimming shortened V by 1 base and J by 7 bases, and 11 bases separated the two germline ends. The germline gives CDR1 SGHTA, CDR2 FQGNSA. The CDR3 contains 15 residues.

V and J are TRBV7-9 and TRBJ2-5; D is perhaps TRBD2 (6 bases). Looked up from germline, CDR1 is SEHNR and CDR2 is FQNEAQ (reference sequence). The CDR3 is 14 residues long. Trimming cost V 5 bases and J 0 bases, with 10 bases left between them. CDR3 region: CASSMGGDQETQYF. DNA for the CDR3: TGTGCCAGCAGCATGGGGGGTGACCAAGAGACCCAGTACTTC.

The rearrangement joins TRBV7-8 to TRBJ2-5; possible D gene TRBD1, 5 bases. Trimming stripped 1 base from V and 3 bases from J, with 9 bases between. This CDR3 region has 14 residues. Germline-derived CDR1 and CDR2 are SGHVS and FQNEAQ. CDR3 sequence (DNA): TGTGCCAGCAGCTTAGGGACACATAAAGAGACCCAGTACTTC. It is translated as CASSLGTHKETQYF.

The chain has TRBV20-1 and TRBJ2-2; D uncertain. This CDR3 has 14 residues. V lost 1 base to trimming and J lost 3 bases, with 9 bases between them. The germline gives CDR1 DFQATT, CDR2 SNEGSKA (reference sequence). The CDR3 is CSARAYRDTGELFF. The CDR3 DNA is TGCAGTGCTAGAGCTTATCGCGACACCGGGGAGCTGTTTTTT.

The chain is built from TRBV29-1 and TRBJ1-5; a possible D gene is TRBD1 (5 bases). Germline assignment: CDR1 SQVTM and CDR2 ANQGSEA. V was cut by 7 bases and J by 7 bases, with 14 bases left in between. CDR3 length: 12 amino acids. CDR3 residues: CSASEGPQPQHF. The CDR3, as DNA: TGCAGCGCATCCGAGGGGCCGCAGCCCCAGCATTTT.

CDR3 sequence: CASSQETDEQYF. The CDR3 region has the DNA TGTGCCAGCAGCCAAGAAACTGACGAGCAGTACTTC. The V gene is TRBV3-1, the J gene TRBJ2-7, with D uncertain. Trimming shortened V by 0 bases and J by 5 bases, and 5 bases separated the two germline ends. Germline values: CDR1 LGHDT, CDR2 YNNKEL (reference sequence). The CDR3 is made up of 12 amino acids.